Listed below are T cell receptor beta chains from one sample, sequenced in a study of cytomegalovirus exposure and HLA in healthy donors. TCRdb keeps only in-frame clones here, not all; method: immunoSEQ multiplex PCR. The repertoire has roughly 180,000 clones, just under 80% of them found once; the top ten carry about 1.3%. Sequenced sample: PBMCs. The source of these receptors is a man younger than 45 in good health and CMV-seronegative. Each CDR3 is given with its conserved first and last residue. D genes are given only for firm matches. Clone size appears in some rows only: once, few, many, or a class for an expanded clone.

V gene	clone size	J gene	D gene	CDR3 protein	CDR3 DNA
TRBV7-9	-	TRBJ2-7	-	CASSLALAGPSYEQYF	TGTGCCAGCAGCTTAGCGCTCGCTGGCCCCAGCTACGAGCAGTACTTC
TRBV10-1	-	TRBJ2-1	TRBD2	CASSGASGRFYDEQFF	TGCGCCAGCAGTGGGGCTAGCGGGAGGTTTTATGATGAGCAGTTCTTC
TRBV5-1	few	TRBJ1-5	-	CASSLGQENQPQHF	TGCGCCAGCAGCTTGGGACAGGAAAATCAGCCCCAGCATTTT
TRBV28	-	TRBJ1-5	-	CASTEAGYAQPQHF	TGTGCCAGCACCGAGGCAGGGTATGCTCAGCCCCAGCATTTT
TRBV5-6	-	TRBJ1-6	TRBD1	CASSFRGSNSPLHF	TGTGCCAGCAGCTTCAGGGGGAGTAATTCACCCCTCCACTTT
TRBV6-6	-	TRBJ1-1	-	CASSGRGPGTEAFF	TGTGCCAGCAGTGGGCGGGGACCCGGCACTGAAGCTTTCTTT
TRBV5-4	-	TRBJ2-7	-	CASSLSSGKAYEQYF	TGTGCCAGCAGCTTGTCGTCAGGGAAGGCCTACGAGCAGTACTTC
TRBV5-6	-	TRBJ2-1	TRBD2	CASSAGLAGGNNEQFF	TGTGCCAGCAGCGCTGGACTAGCGGGGGGAAACAATGAGCAGTTCTTC
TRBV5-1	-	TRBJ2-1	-	CASSLDGREFF	TGCGCCAGCAGCTTGGACGGCAGGGAGTTCTTC
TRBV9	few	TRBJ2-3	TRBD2	CASSVGLAGGYTDTQYF	TGTGCCAGCAGCGTGGGACTAGCGGGAGGATACACAGATACGCAGTATTTT
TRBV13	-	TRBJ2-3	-	CASSLALDTQYF	TGTGCCAGCAGCTTAGCTCTAGATACGCAGTATTTT
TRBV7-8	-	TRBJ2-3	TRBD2	CASSKRLAGADTDTQYF	TGTGCCAGCAGCAAACGACTAGCGGGAGCTGACACAGATACGCAGTATTTT
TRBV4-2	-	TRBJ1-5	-	CASSQERGAQPQHF	TGTGCCAGCAGCCAAGAAAGGGGTGCTCAGCCCCAGCATTTT
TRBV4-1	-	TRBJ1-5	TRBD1	CASSQTDRVGNQPQHF	TGCGCCAGCAGCCAAACCGACAGGGTAGGCAATCAGCCCCAGCATTTT
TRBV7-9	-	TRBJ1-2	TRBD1	CASSLGDRGANYGYTF	TGTGCCAGCAGCTTAGGGGACAGGGGAGCTAACTATGGCTACACCTTC
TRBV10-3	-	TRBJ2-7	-	CAISEGQASSYEQYF	TGTGCCATCAGTGAGGGGCAGGCGAGCTCCTACGAGCAGTACTTC
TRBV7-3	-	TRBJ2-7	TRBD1	CASSTTGGRYEQYF	TGTGCCAGCAGCACGACAGGGGGTCGCTACGAGCAGTACTTC
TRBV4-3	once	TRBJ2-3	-	CASSRGGRDTQYF	TGCGCCAGCAGCCGGGGGGGGCGGGATACGCAGTATTTT
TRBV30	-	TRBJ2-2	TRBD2	CAWSVPGGGGELFF	TGTGCCTGGAGTGTACCCGGGGGGGGCGGGGAGCTGTTTTTT
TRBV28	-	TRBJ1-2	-	CASSLTAHGGYTF	TGTGCCAGCAGTTTGACAGCTCATGGGGGCTACACCTTC
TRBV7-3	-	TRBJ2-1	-	CASSLSVGTESLFF	TGTGCCAGCAGCTTAAGTGTGGGGACTGAATCCCTGTTCTTC
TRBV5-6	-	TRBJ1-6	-	CASSLRRSVPNSPLHF	TGTGCCAGCAGCTTGAGGCGGAGTGTCCCCAATTCACCCCTCCACTTT
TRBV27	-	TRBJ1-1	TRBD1	CASSLGQGGRHTEAFF	TGTGCCAGCAGTTTGGGACAGGGCGGGCGTCACACTGAAGCTTTCTTT
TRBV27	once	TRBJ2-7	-	CASSRLGGGTITYEQYF	TGTGCCAGCAGTCGTCTCGGGGGTGGAACTATTACCTACGAGCAGTACTTC
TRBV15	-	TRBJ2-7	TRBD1	CATSRGDRDIHEQYF	TGTGCCACCAGCAGAGGGGACAGGGATATACACGAGCAGTACTTC
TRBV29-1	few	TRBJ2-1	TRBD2	CSVDGPSGGQYNEQFF	TGCAGCGTTGATGGTCCTAGCGGGGGCCAATACAATGAGCAGTTCTTC
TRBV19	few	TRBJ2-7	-	CASSIARGLIEQYF	TGTGCCAGTAGTATAGCGCGGGGGCTAATCGAGCAGTACTTC
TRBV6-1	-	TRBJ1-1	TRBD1	CASSRASGGWTEAFF	TGTGCCAGCAGTCGCGCCTCAGGGGGCTGGACTGAAGCTTTCTTT
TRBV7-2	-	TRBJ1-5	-	CASSFNSNQPQHF	TGTGCCAGCAGCTTCAATAGCAATCAGCCCCAGCATTTT
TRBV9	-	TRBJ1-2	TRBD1	CASSATVQGGYTF	TGTGCCAGCAGCGCTACAGTACAGGGGGGCTACACCTTC
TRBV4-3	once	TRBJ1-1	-	CASSQPGLKTEAFF	TGCGCCAGCAGCCAGCCGGGTTTAAAAACTGAAGCTTTCTTT
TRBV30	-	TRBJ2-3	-	CAWSVAVTQYF	TGTGCCTGGAGTGTGGCAGTTACGCAGTATTTT
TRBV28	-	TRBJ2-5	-	CASVEVPRETQYF	TGTGCCAGCGTGGAGGTGCCCCGGGAGACCCAGTACTTC
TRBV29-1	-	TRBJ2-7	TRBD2	CSVAGGAYEQYF	TGCAGCGTTGCCGGGGGGGCCTACGAGCAGTACTTC
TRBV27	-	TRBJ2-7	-	CASSYAGESTAYEQYF	TGTGCCAGCAGTTACGCTGGGGAGTCGACGGCCTACGAGCAGTACTTC
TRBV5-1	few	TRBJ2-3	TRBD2	CASTYSGGTDTQYF	TGCGCCAGCACCTACAGCGGGGGGACAGATACGCAGTATTTT
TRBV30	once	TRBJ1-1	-	CAWSGEVNTEAFF	TGTGCCTGGAGTGGAGAAGTGAACACTGAAGCTTTCTTT
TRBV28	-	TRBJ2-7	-	CASSLQGNGEQYF	TGTGCCAGCAGTTTACAGGGTAATGGCGAGCAGTACTTC
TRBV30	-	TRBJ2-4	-	CAWSVLDIQYF	TGTGCCTGGAGTGTACTTGACATTCAGTACTTC
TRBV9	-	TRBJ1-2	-	CASSVDLTGRGYTF	TGTGCCAGCAGCGTAGATCTTACAGGGCGGGGCTACACCTTC